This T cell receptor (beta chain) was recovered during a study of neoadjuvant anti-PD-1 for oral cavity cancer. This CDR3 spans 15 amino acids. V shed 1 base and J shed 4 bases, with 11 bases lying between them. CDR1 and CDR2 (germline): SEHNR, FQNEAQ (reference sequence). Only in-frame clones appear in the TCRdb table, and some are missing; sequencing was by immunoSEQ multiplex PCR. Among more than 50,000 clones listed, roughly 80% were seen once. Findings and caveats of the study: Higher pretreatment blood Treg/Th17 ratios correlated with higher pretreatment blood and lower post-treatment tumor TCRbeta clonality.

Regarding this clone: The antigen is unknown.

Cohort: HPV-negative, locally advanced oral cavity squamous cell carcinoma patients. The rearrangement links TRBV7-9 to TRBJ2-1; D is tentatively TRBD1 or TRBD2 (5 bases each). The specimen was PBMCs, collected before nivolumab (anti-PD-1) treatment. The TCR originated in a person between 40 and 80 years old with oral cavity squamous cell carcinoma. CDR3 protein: CASSLGLGEYNEQFF. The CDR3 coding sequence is TGTGCCAGCAGCTTAGGTCTAGGGGAGTACAATGAGCAGTTCTTC.